What follows are 24 T cell receptor beta chains derived from one specimen sequenced in a study of T cell repertoires in cytomegalovirus infection. For these receptors, no antigen is known. A single record per CDR3 protein comes from TCRdb applying MiXCR to the reads. The repertoire includes 650,000 to 900,000 distinct CDR3 sequences, about 28% of them detected once, and approximately 14% sits in the top ten. The sequenced sample was cultured CD8+ T cells from PBMCs, obtained from culture after CMV antigen stimulation. The source is a human donor in good health (CMV status not recorded). Some clones in this sample may be carry-over from other donors' samples.

This clonotype was detected many times. The chain is built from TRBV7-6 and TRBJ2-2, with 9 bases that match TRBD1. This CDR3 comprises 15 residues. Germline V lookup: CDR1 SGHVS, CDR2 FNYEAQ. Germline trimming cut 5 bases from V and 2 bases from J; bases unmatched to any gene: 3. CDR3 in amino acids: CASSKGQGNTGELFF. CDR3 nucleotide sequence: TGTGCCAGCAGCAAGGGACAGGGTAACACCGGGGAGCTGTTTTTT.

The chain's CDR3 is CATSEGIRDNQETQYF. In nucleotides, the CDR3 is TGTGCCACCAGTGAAGGTATCCGGGACAACCAAGAGACCCAGTACTTC. J is TRBJ2-5 and V is TRBV24-1; possibly TRBD1 for D (6 bases). Germline V gene lookup returns CDR1 KGHDR and CDR2 SFDVKD. The CDR3 sequence is 16 residues long. Deletions cut 4 bases from V and 0 bases from J, with 14 bases between.

The V and J genes are TRBV7-8 and TRBJ1-5; 8 bases agree with TRBD1. Germline CDR1 reads SGHVS; CDR2 reads FQNEAQ. This CDR3 contains 16 residues. J gave up 4 bases and V 0 bases, and 5 bases lay outside the gene matches. The CDR3 sequence: CASSLAGTGENQPQHF. CDR3 coding DNA: TGTGCCAGCAGCTTAGCCGGGACAGGAGAGAATCAGCCCCAGCATTTT.

This rearrangement joins TRBV20-1 to TRBJ1-2; D is possibly TRBD1 (6 bases). CDR1 is DFQATT and CDR2 is SNEGSKA in the germline V gene (reference sequence). CDR3 size: 15 residues. With 6 bases removed from V and 7 bases from J, the gap between germline ends came to 24 bases. The chain's CDR3 is CSAKGGDRPEGGYTF. The CDR3 region has the DNA TGCAGTGCCAAGGGGGGGGATCGGCCTGAGGGTGGCTACACCTTC.

This clonotype was seen ten or more times. The J gene is TRBJ1-1, the V gene TRBV7-2, with D possibly matching TRBD1 (6 bases). Between the trimmed V and J ends, which lost 5 bases and 10 bases, there was a span of 17 bases. The length of the CDR3 is 13 residues. Per the germline V gene, CDR1 is SGHTA and CDR2 is FQGNSA. The CDR3 sequence: CASSLGGGGGAFF. The CDR3 nucleotides are TGTGCCAGCAGCCTAGGGGGGGGCGGTGGAGCTTTCTTT.

This chain joins TRBV25-1 and TRBJ2-1, with a possible D match to TRBD2 (5 bases). Per the germline V gene, CDR1 is MGHDK and CDR2 is SYGVNS. The V end was cut by 1 base, the J end by 14 bases, with 9 bases between. The CDR3 has 11 residues. The CDR3 reads CASSELREKFF. The CDR3, as DNA: TGTGCCAGCAGTGAATTAAGGGAGAAGTTCTTC. Combining the CDR3 with reference TRBV25-1 and TRBJ2-1 gives the whole variable domain EADIYQTPRYLVIGTGKKITLECSQTMGHDKMYWYQQDPGMELHLIHYSYGVNSTEKGDLSSESTVSRIRTEHFPLTLESARPSHTSQYLCASSELREKFFGPGTRLTVL.

This clonotype was picked up many times. The J gene is TRBJ1-1, the V gene TRBV25-1; D not resolved. Per germline, CDR1 MGHDK and CDR2 SYGVNS. V lost 7 bases and J 3 bases, leaving 15 bases between the germline ends. The CDR3 spans 14 residues. This chain's CDR3 is CASKSYVLDTEAFF. The DNA of the CDR3 is TGTGCCAGCAAAAGCTATGTCTTGGACACTGAAGCTTTCTTT. The variable domain in full, completed from reference TRBV25-1 and TRBJ1-1, reads EADIYQTPRYLVIGTGKKITLECSQTMGHDKMYWYQQDPGMELHLIHYSYGVNSTEKGDLSSESTVSRIRTEHFPLTLESARPSHTSQYLCASKSYVLDTEAFFGQGTRLTVV.

This rearrangement joins TRBV7-6 to TRBJ2-3, with D tentatively TRBD1 or TRBD2 (6 bases each). Germline CDR1 SGHVS, CDR2 FNYEAQ. The ends were cut back, 1 base at V and 6 bases at J, with 32 bases in the middle. The CDR3 is 21 amino acids. The CDR3 coding sequence is TGTGCCAGCAGCTTAGTAAGCGCTATTGGGGGGCGCTCGCCCGGTTTGGATACGCAGTATTTT. It is translated as CASSLVSAIGGRSPGLDTQYF.

This chain joins TRBV6-2 or TRBV6-3 and TRBJ2-2, with D uncertain. The CDR3 has 15 amino acids. Trimming stripped 7 bases from V and 2 bases from J, with 14 bases between. Germline CDR1 MNHEY, CDR2 SVGEGT. This CDR3 reads CASKGGDTNTGELFF. The CDR3 DNA reads as TGTGCCAGCAAGGGTGGTGACACCAACACCGGGGAGCTGTTTTTT.

The rearrangement links TRBV20-1 to TRBJ2-7; D is undetermined. CDR3 size: 9 residues. Germline assignment: CDR1 DFQATT and CDR2 SNEGSKA (reference sequence). CDR3 nucleotides: TGCATCGGCCTTTACGAGCAGTACGTC. It codes for CIGLYEQYV.

V usage is TRBV27 and J usage is TRBJ1-1, with D unclear. CDR1 is MNHEY, CDR2 SMNVEV, per germline (reference sequence). V was pared by 0 bases and J by 6 bases, with 8 bases between. The length of the CDR3 is 13 residues. CDR3 sequence: CASSLSSRAEAFF. CDR3 DNA sequence: TGTGCCAGCAGTTTATCCAGCCGGGCTGAAGCTTTCTTT.

The chain carries TRBV28 and TRBJ2-2; the D is unclear. The length of the CDR3 is 16 residues. V lost 1 base and J 0 bases, leaving 9 bases between the germline ends. Germline CDR1 is MDHEN and CDR2 is SYDVKM. The CDR3 here is CASSLFGQTNTGELFF. Written as DNA, the CDR3 is TGTGCCAGCAGTTTATTCGGGCAGACGAACACCGGGGAGCTGTTTTTT.

J is TRBJ2-7 and V is TRBV19, with a possible D match to TRBD2 (5 bases). The CDR3 extends over 14 amino acids. The germline CDR1 and CDR2 sequences are LNHDA and SQIVND (reference sequence). The germline V and J ends were trimmed by 5 bases and 2 bases, with 13 bases remaining between them. The CDR3 protein is CASSSGGPAYEQYF. The DNA for the CDR3 is TGTGCCAGTAGTTCCGGAGGCCCTGCCTACGAGCAGTACTTC.

In its sample, this clonotype was seen a few times. This chain joins TRBV20-1 and TRBJ2-1; possibly TRBD1 for D (5 bases). The ends were cut back, 6 bases at V and 7 bases at J, with 10 bases in the middle. Germline assignment: CDR1 DFQATT and CDR2 SNEGSKA (reference sequence). CDR3 size: 11 residues. CDR3 coding DNA: TGCAGTGCAGGACAACTAAATGAGCAGTTCTTC. As protein: CSAGQLNEQFF.

In regard to this clonotype: One end of the junction does not line up with germline, which may come from a read error. V and J are TRBV7-9 and TRBJ2-3, with D unclear. Germline V lookup: CDR1 SEHNR, CDR2 FQNEAQ (reference sequence). The CDR3 covers 13 residues. The CDR3, as DNA: TGTCCCAGCAGCTTTCCCACCCCGGATACGCAGTATTTT. Encoded protein: CPSSFPTPDTQYF.

This clonotype was seen more than once but under ten times. This chain connects TRBV6-5 to TRBJ1-2; D is ambiguous. V lost 8 bases to trimming and J lost 8 bases, with 18 bases between them. Germline lookup yields CDR1 MNHEY and CDR2 SVGAGI. This CDR3 has 13 amino acids. As DNA, the CDR3 is TGTGCCAGCGGGCCCTTTACGATGTCGGGCTACACCTTC. It encodes CASGPFTMSGYTF.

This chain links TRBV7-9 with TRBJ2-3; TRBD1 is a possible D gene (6 bases). The V gene's germline CDR1 is SEHNR and CDR2 FQNEAQ (reference sequence). There are 16 residues in the CDR3. Trimming cost V 1 base and J 4 bases, with 15 bases left between them. The CDR3 sequence is CASSLDSGQSADTQYF. CDR3 bases: TGTGCCAGCAGCTTAGATTCTGGACAGAGCGCAGATACGCAGTATTTT.

The V and J genes are TRBV28 and TRBJ2-2, with D tentatively TRBD1 (5 bases). The germline V and J ends were trimmed by 3 bases and 2 bases, with 10 bases remaining between them. The germline CDR1 and CDR2 sequences are MDHEN and SYDVKM. This CDR3 comprises 15 residues. CDR3 nucleotide sequence: TGTGCCAGCAGTTTGACAGTACCTAACACCGGGGAGCTGTTTTTT. Its protein is CASSLTVPNTGELFF.

This clonotype came up a few times. This sequence joins TRBV24-1 and TRBJ2-1; D gene ambiguous. Trimming left V 6 bases short and J 9 bases short, with 14 bases between. This CDR3 has 13 residues. Germline V gene lookup returns CDR1 KGHDR and CDR2 SFDVKD. The CDR3 here is CATSLGGLGEQFF. CDR3 nucleotide sequence: TGTGCCACCAGTCTGGGCGGCCTGGGTGAGCAGTTCTTC.

The chain couples TRBV2 to TRBJ2-5; D perhaps matches TRBD2 (7 bases). The CDR3 length is 15 residues. CDR1 is SNHLY, CDR2 FYNNEI, per germline. The V gene lost 3 bases and the J gene lost 5 bases, with 16 bases spanning the gap. In nucleotides, the CDR3 is TGTGCCAGCAGTGATGGGGGGGCCATGGGGGAGACCCAGTACTTC. Its protein product is CASSDGGAMGETQYF.

This clonotype was detected only a few times. V is TRBV18 and J is TRBJ1-5; no reliable D call. The germline gives CDR1 KGHSH, CDR2 LQKENI. V was pared by 2 bases and J by 0 bases, with 8 bases between. The CDR3 totals 15 residues. The DNA for the CDR3 is TGTGCCAGCTCACCAGGGGTCTATAGCAATCAGCCCCAGCATTTT. Translated: CASSPGVYSNQPQHF.

V and J are TRBV25-1 and TRBJ2-1, with unresolved D. The V end was cut by 3 bases, the J end by 6 bases, with 3 bases between. CDR3 length: 11 amino acids. Germline CDR1 is MGHDK and CDR2 is SYGVNS. CDR3 nucleotides: TGTGCCAGCAGTGATATCAATGAGCAGTTCTTC. This gives the protein CASSDINEQFF.

This clonotype was found a few times. J is TRBJ1-2 and V is TRBV25-1; 10 nucleotides align to TRBD1. Per germline, CDR1 MGHDK and CDR2 SYGVNS. The CDR3 has 15 amino acids. The V and J ends lost 4 bases and 3 bases, in that order; junction bases with no gene match: 5. CDR3 residues: CASSGPGTGDYGYTF. The DNA for the CDR3 is TGTGCCAGCAGTGGCCCTGGGACAGGGGACTATGGCTACACCTTC.

This clonotype came up a few times. The chain joins TRBV7-6 to TRBJ1-1; D is unresolved. Per the germline V gene, CDR1 is SGHVS and CDR2 is FNYEAQ. The CDR3 has 14 residues. V lost 3 bases to trimming and J lost 5 bases, with 13 bases between them. The chain's CDR3 is CASSFSGDPTEAFF. The DNA for the CDR3 is TGTGCCAGCAGCTTTTCCGGTGACCCGACTGAAGCTTTCTTT.